This T cell receptor beta chain was identified during a study of blood T cell repertoires in COVID-19. Original analysis: Reference gene primer amplification in the assay estimated nucleated cell counts. Generated by immunoSEQ multiplex PCR, the TCRdb table keeps only in-frame clones and is missing some. Clonal size and the V and J genes are those of that table, whereas D and trimming came from the DNA. The data hold about 270,000 clones, with about 76% observed a single time. Germline V gene data show CDR1 as SGHNT and CDR2 as YYREEE (reference sequence). V dropped 0 bases and J dropped 5 bases, with 9 bases sitting between them. The CDR3 is made up of 14 amino acids.

The J gene is TRBJ1-5, the V gene TRBV5-4, with a tentative D call TRBD1 (6 bases). The sequence was obtained from a woman aged 55 to 70 with active or convalescent COVID-19. The sample comprised peripheral blood. The CDR3 here is CASSLGYRDQPQHF. The CDR3 DNA is TGTGCCAGCAGCTTGGGATACAGGGATCAGCCCCAGCATTTT.